The present T cell receptor beta chain was sequenced within a study of CD8 T cells in ankylosing spondylitis. This clonotype was found a few times. Its antigen is as yet unknown. TCRdb reprocessed the 5' RACE reads with MiXCR, giving one entry per CDR3 protein. Of about 440,000 distinct CDR3 sequences in the sample, approximately 17% were seen once. V lost 6 bases and J lost 2; bases outside the gene matches: 5. Germline V CDR1 and CDR2: ENHRY, SYGVKD. This CDR3 comprises 15 residues. Broader study findings: According to the report, clones linked to the disease were significantly enriched in matched synovial fluid samples taken from ankylosing spondylitis patients. A TCR beta motif of eight highly homologous variants appeared characteristic of ankylosing spondylitis blood.

What was sequenced was blood, either unsorted or a sorted T cell fraction (not recorded which). This TCR was recovered from a male donor with ankylosing spondylitis. The chain employs TRBV10-3 and TRBJ2-7; 12 bases map to TRBD2. The CDR3 sequence is CAISRLAGGTYEQYF. The CDR3 nucleotides are TGTGCCATCAGCCGTCTAGCGGGGGGGACCTACGAGCAGTACTTC.